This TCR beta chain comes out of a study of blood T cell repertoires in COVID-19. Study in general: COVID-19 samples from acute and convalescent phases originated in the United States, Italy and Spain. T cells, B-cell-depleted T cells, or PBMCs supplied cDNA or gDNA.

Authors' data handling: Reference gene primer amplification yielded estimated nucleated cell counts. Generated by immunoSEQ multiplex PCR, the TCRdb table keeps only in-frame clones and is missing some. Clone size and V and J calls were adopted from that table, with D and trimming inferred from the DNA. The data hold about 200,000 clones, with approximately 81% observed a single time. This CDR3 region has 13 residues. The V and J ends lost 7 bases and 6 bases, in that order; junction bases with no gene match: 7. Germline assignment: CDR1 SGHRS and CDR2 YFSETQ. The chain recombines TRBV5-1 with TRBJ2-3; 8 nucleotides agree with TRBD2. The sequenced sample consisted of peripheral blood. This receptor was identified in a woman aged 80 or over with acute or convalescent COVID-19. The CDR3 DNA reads TGCGCCAGCGGAGGGGAGCGGGGGGATACGCAGTATTTT. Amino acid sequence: CASGGERGDTQYF.